Included here is one TCR beta chain sequence, with context. Sequencing used immunoSEQ multiplex PCR; TCRdb keeps in-frame clones, though not all of them. This table holds 88,000 or so clones, about 85% found once. The data stem from a study of blood T cell repertoires in COVID-19. This CDR3 comprises 14 residues. The V gene's germline CDR1 is SGHRS and CDR2 YFSETQ. The germline V and J ends were trimmed by 8 bases and 2 bases, with 15 bases remaining between them. Sequenced: peripheral blood. This sequence joins TRBV5-1 and TRBJ2-3; a weak D match, TRBD2 (6 bases). The sequence derives from a human donor in a cohort sampled during active COVID-19. The CDR3 protein is CASSPGLNTDTQYF. CDR3 nucleotides: TGCGCCAGTTCCCCGGGACTTAACACAGATACGCAGTATTTT. Complete variable domain (other parts from reference TRBV5-1 and TRBJ2-3): KAGVTQTPRYLIKTRGQQVTLSCSPISGHRSVSWYQQTPGQGLQFLFEYFSETQRNKGNFPGRFSGRQFSNSRSEMNVSTLELGDSALYLCASSPGLNTDTQYFGPGTRLTVL.